The 29 T cell receptor beta chains listed next were all sequenced from one sample in a study of blood T cell repertoires in COVID-19. Sequencing was performed with immunoSEQ multiplex PCR; in TCRdb, only in-frame clones are kept and a portion is missing. This table holds about 500,000 clones, roughly nine tenths found once. Source material: PBMCs or T cells enriched from blood (not recorded which). These receptors originate from a woman aged 18 to 35 who had recovered from COVID-19.

This chain links TRBV27 with TRBJ1-5; TRBD1 is a possible D gene (6 bases). V dropped 6 bases and J dropped 0 bases, with 18 bases sitting between them. The CDR3 loop spans 17 amino acids. The germline gives CDR1 MNHEY, CDR2 SMNVEV (reference sequence). This CDR3 reads CASSPRAGDDSNQPQHF. The DNA for the CDR3 is TGTGCCAGCAGCCCTCGGGCAGGGGACGATAGCAATCAGCCCCAGCATTTT.

The chain employs TRBV5-4 and TRBJ1-2; TRBD1 agrees at 7 bases. Germline V gene sequence: CDR1 SGHNT, CDR2 YYREEE (reference sequence). The junction had 5 bases not matched to a gene; V was cut back by 1 base and J by 2 bases. The CDR3 consists of 15 residues. CDR3 loop: CASSLRGRGNYGYTF. DNA for the CDR3: TGTGCCAGCAGCTTGAGGGGGCGTGGAAACTATGGCTACACCTTC.

This rearrangement joins TRBV5-1 to TRBJ2-3; D ambiguous. The CDR3 consists of 15 residues. V gave up 3 bases and J gave up 4 bases, with 15 bases separating them. Per germline, CDR1 SGHRS and CDR2 YFSETQ. CDR3 nucleotides: TGCGCCAGCAGCTCCCAGAGGAATGTGCCAGATACGCAGTATTTT. This gives the protein CASSSQRNVPDTQYF.

This clone was detected only a few times. The chain uses TRBV5-1 and TRBJ2-3; the D gene is possibly TRBD1 (6 bases). Looked up from germline, CDR1 is SGHRS and CDR2 is YFSETQ. V lost 2 bases and J lost 2, with 12 bases in between. The CDR3 length is 15 residues. The CDR3: CASSFYGGATDTQYF. The DNA of the CDR3 is TGCGCCAGCAGCTTCTATGGGGGCGCCACAGATACGCAGTATTTT.

This chain connects TRBV12-5 to TRBJ1-1; 7 positions match TRBD1. CDR1 is LGHNT, CDR2 FRNRAP, per germline. The V segment lost 6 bases and the J segment 6 bases; nucleotides outside the gene matches: 13. The CDR3 is made up of 15 amino acids. In DNA, the CDR3 is TGTGCTAGTGGGAAGCAGGTTATAGGGACAGCTGAAGCTTTCTTT. Translating gives CASGKQVIGTAEAFF.

This chain joins TRBV24-1 and TRBJ1-5, with D unclear. Trimming removed 4 bases at V and 0 bases at J, with 6 bases between. The CDR3 has 14 amino acids. Germline V gives CDR1 KGHDR, CDR2 SFDVKD. CDR3 loop: CATSDPGSNQPQHF. In DNA form, the CDR3 reads TGTGCCACCAGTGACCCCGGTAGCAATCAGCCCCAGCATTTT.

The rearrangement joins TRBV18 to TRBJ2-1; TRBD1 matches at 7 bases. Unmatched junction bases numbered 6, after V lost 0 bases and J lost 4 bases. The CDR3 is 16 residues long. The germline CDR1 and CDR2 sequences are KGHSH and LQKENI. CDR3 coding DNA: TGTGCCAGCTCACCACCCGACAGGGTAGAGTACAATGAGCAGTTCTTC. This codes for CASSPPDRVEYNEQFF.

This chain connects TRBV28 to TRBJ1-1; 8 bases align to TRBD1. CDR1 is MDHEN, CDR2 SYDVKM, per germline. V dropped 6 bases and J dropped 1; count of bases not matched to a gene: 10. The CDR3 spans 16 residues. The DNA of the CDR3 is TGTGCCAGCAGCCCAAGGTTGGACAGGGAGAACACTGAAGCTTTCTTT. Protein sequence: CASSPRLDRENTEAFF. Drawing the rest from reference TRBV28 and TRBJ1-1, the complete variable domain is DVKVTQSSRYLVKRTGEKVFLECVQDMDHENMFWYRQDPGLGLRLIYFSYDVKMKEKGDIPEGYSVSREKKERFSLILESASTNQTSMYLCASSPRLDRENTEAFFGQGTRLTVV.

V usage is TRBV15 and J usage is TRBJ2-5; 9 nucleotides line up with TRBD2. Germline V gives CDR1 LNHNV, CDR2 YYDKDF (reference sequence). V was pared by 11 bases and J by 0 bases, with 7 bases of the junction left unmatched. This CDR3 comprises 14 residues. The CDR3 DNA reads as TGTGCCGCACATAGCGGGGGAAACCAAGAGACCCAGTACTTC. It is translated as CAAHSGGNQETQYF. Variable domain in full (rest from reference TRBV15 and TRBJ2-5): DAMVIQNPRYQVTQFGKPVTLSCSQTLNHNVMYWYQQKSSQAPKLLFHYYDKDFNNEADTPDNFQSRRPNTSFCFLDIRSPGLGDTAMYLCAAHSGGNQETQYFGPGTRLLVL.

The V call is TRBV6-5, the J call TRBJ1-2; 9 bases match TRBD1. V was clipped by 4 bases and J by 3 bases; unmatched bases: 6. Per the germline V gene, CDR1 is MNHEY and CDR2 is SVGAGI. CDR3 length equals 15 residues. This CDR3 is CASSSIQGAYYGYTF. DNA of the CDR3: TGTGCCAGCAGTTCGATACAGGGGGCCTACTATGGCTACACCTTC.

The chain carries TRBV6-6 and TRBJ2-7; 11 bases align to TRBD2. The CDR3 is 13 residues long. V trimming: 9 bases; J trimming: 4 bases; junction bases outside the gene matches: 5. Germline V gene sequence: CDR1 MNHNY, CDR2 SVGAGI (reference sequence). The CDR3 here is CASGLAGLYEQYF. The DNA of the CDR3 is TGTGCCAGTGGACTAGCGGGCCTATACGAGCAGTACTTC.

This sequence joins TRBV27 and TRBJ2-7, with TRBD1 as a possible D gene (5 bases). This CDR3 region has 16 residues. Trimming cost V 0 bases and J 2 bases, with 14 bases left between them. Germline CDR1 reads MNHEY; CDR2 reads SMNVEV (reference sequence). CDR3 sequence (DNA): TGTGCCAGCAGTTTATCGATGGCAGGGCCTACCTACGAGCAGTACTTC. As protein: CASSLSMAGPTYEQYF.

The chain employs TRBV14 and TRBJ1-2; TRBD1 is a possible D gene (5 bases). Per germline, CDR1 SGHDN and CDR2 FVKESK. Trimming left V 4 bases short and J 3 bases short, with 15 bases between. The CDR3 length is 15 residues. CDR3 nucleotide sequence: TGTGCCAGCAGCCTAAATGACAGATTTTACTATGGCTACACCTTC. It encodes CASSLNDRFYYGYTF.

The rearrangement uses TRBV5-1 and TRBJ2-3; 7 bases match TRBD2. The V and J ends lost 4 bases and 5 bases, in that order; junction bases with no gene match: 7. Germline CDR1 SGHRS, CDR2 YFSETQ. CDR3 size: 14 residues. The CDR3 DNA is TGCGCCAGCAGCCCAGGGACTAACAGAGATACGCAGTATTTT. It encodes CASSPGTNRDTQYF.

The gene calls are TRBV5-1 and TRBJ1-1, with 8 bases identical to TRBD1. Germline values: CDR1 SGHRS, CDR2 YFSETQ. J lost 0 bases, V lost 3 bases, and 7 bases had no gene match. This CDR3 has 16 residues. CDR3 bases: TGCGCCAGCAGCTCCGGACAGGGTACTGTGAACACTGAAGCTTTCTTT. It is translated as CASSSGQGTVNTEAFF.

The chain carries TRBV5-5 and TRBJ1-1, with no clear D. This CDR3 comprises 15 residues. Germline CDR1 and CDR2: SGHKS and YYEKEE (reference sequence). V shed 2 bases and J shed 2 bases, with 13 bases lying between them. CDR3 residues: CASSFSSGGNTEAFF. The CDR3 bases are TGTGCCAGCAGCTTCTCCTCCGGCGGAAACACTGAAGCTTTCTTT. The full variable domain, completed using reference TRBV5-5 and TRBJ1-1, is DAGVTQSPTHLIKTRGQQVTLRCSPISGHKSVSWYQQVLGQGPQFIFQYYEKEERGRGNFPDRFSARQFPNYSSELNVNALLLGDSALYLCASSFSSGGNTEAFFGQGTRLTVV.

This clone occurred once. The chain couples TRBV5-1 to TRBJ2-7; D is undetermined. The CDR3 totals 14 residues. CDR1 is SGHRS and CDR2 is YFSETQ in the germline V gene. V lost 0 bases, J lost 1 base, and 8 bases lay in between. The CDR3 loop reads CASSLGLNSYEQYF. CDR3 nucleotide sequence: TGCGCCAGCAGCTTGGGACTCAATTCCTACGAGCAGTACTTC.

This rearrangement joins TRBV7-9 to TRBJ1-1; D might be TRBD1 (5 bases). The V end lost 6 bases, the J end lost 4 bases, and 15 bases lay between the germline ends. This CDR3 comprises 14 residues. The germline V gene encodes CDR1 SEHNR and CDR2 FQNEAQ (reference sequence). Here the CDR3 reads CASRAAGRGTEAFF. CDR3 sequence (DNA): TGTGCCAGCAGGGCGGCAGGGAGGGGCACTGAAGCTTTCTTT.

The rearrangement joins TRBV3-1 (or the pseudogene TRBV3-2) to TRBJ1-3, with a possible D match to TRBD1 (6 bases). This CDR3 has 17 amino acids. Per germline, CDR1 LGHDT and CDR2 YNNKEL (reference sequence). The V end was cut by 1 base, the J end by 1 base, with 14 bases between. The CDR3 coding sequence is TGTGCCAGCAGCCAAGTCGAGGCGGGGGCGTCTGGAAACACCATATATTTT. This encodes CASSQVEAGASGNTIYF.

The rearrangement links TRBV7-9 to TRBJ2-7, with 7 bases matching TRBD1. V shed 6 bases and J 4 bases; nucleotides not matched to a gene: 9. The CDR3 sequence is 14 residues long. The germline V gene has CDR1 SEHNR and CDR2 FQNEAQ (reference sequence). DNA of the CDR3: TGTGCCAGCAGGCCCCGGGACAGACAATACGAGCAGTACTTC. It codes for CASRPRDRQYEQYF. The full variable domain, in which reference TRBV7-9 and TRBJ2-7 provide the parts outside the CDR3, is DTGVSQNPRHKITKRGQNVTFRCDPISEHNRLYWYRQTLGQGPEFLTYFQNEAQLEKSRLLSDRFSAERPKGSFSTLEIQRTEQGDSAMYLCASRPRDRQYEQYFGPGTRLTVT.

The chain links TRBV7-8 to TRBJ1-1, with a possible D match to TRBD1 (5 bases). The CDR3 sequence is 14 residues long. Germline CDR1 is SGHVS and CDR2 is FQNEAQ. The V gene lost 2 bases and the J gene lost 6 bases, with 13 bases spanning the gap. The DNA of the CDR3 is TGTGCCAGCAGCTTAAGGCGTACAGGTTCTGAAGCTTTCTTT. Its protein product is CASSLRRTGSEAFF.

The V gene is TRBV5-4, the J gene TRBJ2-1; 9 nucleotides align to TRBD2. V lost 0 bases, J lost 9 bases, and 4 bases stayed unmatched. From germline, CDR1 is SGHNT and CDR2 YYREEE (reference sequence). The CDR3 is 14 residues long. The CDR3: CASSLEGLAAEQFF. CDR3 bases: TGTGCCAGCAGCTTGGAGGGACTAGCAGCTGAGCAGTTCTTC.

This chain uses TRBV2 with TRBJ2-5, with D possibly matching TRBD2 (5 bases). The CDR3 sequence is 13 residues long. Looked up from germline, CDR1 is SNHLY and CDR2 is FYNNEI. V lost 4 bases and J lost 1, with 7 bases in between. Here the CDR3 reads CASSGTVQETQYF. The CDR3 DNA reads TGTGCCAGCAGTGGGACTGTCCAAGAGACCCAGTACTTC.

Regarding this clone: In the same sample, other DNA sequences code for this CDR3. The chain recombines TRBV7-9 with TRBJ2-7; tentatively, D is TRBD2 (5 bases). The germline CDR1 and CDR2 sequences are SEHNR and FQNEAQ (reference sequence). CDR3 size: 12 residues. The V end was cut by 2 bases, the J end by 7 bases, with 9 bases between. The CDR3 region is CASSLSTGEQYF. The CDR3 DNA follows: TGTGCCAGCAGCTTATCGACGGGGGAGCAGTACTTC.

The rearrangement uses TRBV7-9 and TRBJ1-6; a possible D gene is TRBD1 (6 bases). Germline V CDR1 and CDR2: SEHNR, FQNEAQ (reference sequence). The CDR3 spans 14 residues. V gave up 1 base and J gave up 5 bases, with 6 bases separating them. The CDR3 reads CASSLGQDNSPLHF. In nucleotides, the CDR3 is TGTGCCAGCAGCTTAGGACAGGATAATTCACCCCTCCACTTT.

Details on this clone: A junction end diverges from the germline sequence, so it may reflect a read error. The J gene is TRBJ1-2, the V gene TRBV2; D is perhaps TRBD1 (5 bases). The length of the CDR3 is 13 residues. The germline V gene encodes CDR1 SNHLY and CDR2 FYNNEI. CDR3 nucleotide sequence: TGTGCCAGCAGTGAAACTGTCGGGGGGACCAATTACTTC. It yields the protein CASSETVGGTNYF.

The sample holds one count of this clone. The chain carries TRBV13 and TRBJ2-3, with TRBD2 identical over 11 bases. The germline V gene encodes CDR1 PRHDT and CDR2 FYEKMQ (reference sequence). The CDR3 covers 15 residues. V gave up 3 bases and J gave up 6 bases; unmatched junction bases: 5. CDR3 protein: CASSFPSGGPDTQYF. In DNA form, the CDR3 reads TGTGCCAGCAGCTTTCCTAGCGGGGGGCCGGATACGCAGTATTTT.

The chain couples TRBV6-1 to TRBJ2-7; 8 bases align to TRBD1. This CDR3 contains 14 residues. In germline, CDR1 is MNHNS, CDR2 SASEGT. V was clipped by 5 bases and J by 2 bases; unmatched bases: 5. The CDR3 nucleotides are TGTGCCAGCAGTTTGGGACAGGCTACCTACGAGCAGTACTTC. The encoded protein is CASSLGQATYEQYF.

The CDR3 DNA sequence: TGTGCCAGCAGCTGGTCCGGCTATGGCTACACCTTC. Protein sequence: CASSWSGYGYTF. V is TRBV5-5 and J is TRBJ1-2; the D is unclear. V dropped 3 bases and J dropped 4 bases, with 7 bases sitting between them. This CDR3 has 12 residues. Germline V lookup: CDR1 SGHKS, CDR2 YYEKEE (reference sequence).